A single sample gave rise to the 3 T cell receptor beta chains below, sequenced in a study of shared clonotypes between healthy human individuals (dated by TCRdb to about 2020). Library preparation employed the immunoSEQ multiplex PCR assay. TCRdb took this table from immuneACCESS and kept in-frame rearrangements with V and J called. Such tables lack part of the clones; where checked against another copy, unresolved V genes explain under half of the gap, and the rest is unexplained. The sample table records roughly 450,000 clones; approximately 85% of these occur just once. 10% to 15% of the sample is held by the ten biggest clonotypes. Sequencing input: PBMCs. The receptor set was obtained from a middle-aged woman in good health. Some clones in this sample may be carry-over from other donors' samples.

V and J are TRBV7-2 and TRBJ2-7; 10 nucleotides line up with TRBD2. This CDR3 has 15 amino acids. Germline CDR1 and CDR2: SGHTA and FQGNSA. V lost 5 bases and J lost 3; bases outside the gene matches: 7. The CDR3 DNA reads as TGTGCCAGCAGCACCGCCGGGACTAGCGACTACGAGCAGTACTTC. It encodes CASSTAGTSDYEQYF.

The V and J genes are TRBV4-3 and TRBJ2-1; D is unresolved. Deletions cut 0 bases from V and 6 bases from J, with 9 bases between. The CDR3 is 14 amino acids. Germline CDR1 and CDR2: LGHNA and YSLEER. The CDR3 coding sequence is TGCGCCAGCAGCCAAGACTCCGCCTCCAATGAGCAGTTCTTC. Translation gives CASSQDSASNEQFF.

The V call is TRBV28, the J call TRBJ1-2; D may be TRBD1 (5 bases). The CDR3 consists of 16 residues. Germline V gene lookup returns CDR1 MDHEN and CDR2 SYDVKM. Trimming shortened V by 5 bases and J by 4 bases, and 20 bases separated the two germline ends. The CDR3 sequence is CASSPHPAGVGYGYTF. CDR3 sequence (DNA): TGTGCCAGCAGTCCCCATCCGGCGGGGGTGGGCTATGGCTACACCTTC.